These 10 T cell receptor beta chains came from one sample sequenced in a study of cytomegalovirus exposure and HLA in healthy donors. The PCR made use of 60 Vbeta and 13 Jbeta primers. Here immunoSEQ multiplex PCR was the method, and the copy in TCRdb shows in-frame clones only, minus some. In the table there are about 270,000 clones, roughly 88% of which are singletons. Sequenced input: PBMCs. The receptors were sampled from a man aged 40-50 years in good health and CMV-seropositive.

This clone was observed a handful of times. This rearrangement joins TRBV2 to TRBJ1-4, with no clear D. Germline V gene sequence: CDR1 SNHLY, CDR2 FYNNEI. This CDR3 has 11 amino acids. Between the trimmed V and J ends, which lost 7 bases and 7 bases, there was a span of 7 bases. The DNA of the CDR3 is TGTGCCAGCACTGGCTCTGAAAAACTGTTTTTT. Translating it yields CASTGSEKLFF. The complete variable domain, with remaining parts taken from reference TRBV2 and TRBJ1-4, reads EPEVTQTPSHQVTQMGQEVILRCVPISNHLYFYWYRQILGQKVEFLVSFYNNEISEKSEIFDDQFSVERPDGSNFTLKIRSTKLEDSAMYFCASTGSEKLFFGSGTQLSVL.

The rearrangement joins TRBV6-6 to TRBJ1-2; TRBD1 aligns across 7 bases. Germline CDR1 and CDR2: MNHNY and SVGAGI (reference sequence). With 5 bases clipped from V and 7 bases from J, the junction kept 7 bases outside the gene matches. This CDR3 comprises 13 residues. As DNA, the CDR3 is TGTGCCAGCAGTCGAGACAGGGTATTTGGCTACACCTTC. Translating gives CASSRDRVFGYTF.

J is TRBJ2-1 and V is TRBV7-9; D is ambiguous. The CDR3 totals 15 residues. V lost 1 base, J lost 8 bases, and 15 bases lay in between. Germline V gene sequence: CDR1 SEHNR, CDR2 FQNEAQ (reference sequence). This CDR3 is CASSLVSPGSDEQFF. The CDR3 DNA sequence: TGTGCCAGCAGCTTAGTCTCGCCCGGAAGCGATGAGCAGTTCTTC.

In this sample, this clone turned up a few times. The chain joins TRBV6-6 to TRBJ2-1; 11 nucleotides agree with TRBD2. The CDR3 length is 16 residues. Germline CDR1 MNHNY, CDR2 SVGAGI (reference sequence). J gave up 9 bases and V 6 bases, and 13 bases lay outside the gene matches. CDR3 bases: TGTGCCAGCAGCCCCTACAGGACTAGCGGGCCATTTGAGCAGTTCTTC. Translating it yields CASSPYRTSGPFEQFF.

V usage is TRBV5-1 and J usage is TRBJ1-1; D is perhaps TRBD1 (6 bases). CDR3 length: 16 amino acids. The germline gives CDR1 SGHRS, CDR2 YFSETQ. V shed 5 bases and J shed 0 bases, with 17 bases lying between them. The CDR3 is CASRGGPGTMNTEAFF. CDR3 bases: TGCGCCAGCAGGGGGGGGCCAGGGACGATGAACACTGAAGCTTTCTTT.

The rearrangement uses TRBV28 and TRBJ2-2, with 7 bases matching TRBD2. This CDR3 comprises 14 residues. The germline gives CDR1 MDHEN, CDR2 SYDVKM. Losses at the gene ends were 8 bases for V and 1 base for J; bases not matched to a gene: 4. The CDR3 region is CASESGGNTGELFF. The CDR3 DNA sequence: TGTGCCAGCGAGTCGGGAGGGAACACCGGGGAGCTGTTTTTT.

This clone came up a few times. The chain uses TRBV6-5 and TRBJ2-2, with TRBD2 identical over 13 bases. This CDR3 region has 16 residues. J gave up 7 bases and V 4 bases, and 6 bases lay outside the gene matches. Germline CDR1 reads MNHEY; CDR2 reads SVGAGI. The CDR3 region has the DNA TGTGCCAGCAGTTCCGGACTAGCGGGAGTCCACGGGGAGCTGTTTTTT. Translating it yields CASSSGLAGVHGELFF.

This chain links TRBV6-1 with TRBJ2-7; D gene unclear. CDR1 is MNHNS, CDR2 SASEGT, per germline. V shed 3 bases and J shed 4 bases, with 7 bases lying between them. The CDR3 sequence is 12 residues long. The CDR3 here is CASSDSGYEQYF. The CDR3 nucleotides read TGTGCCAGCAGTGATTCCGGGTACGAGCAGTACTTC.

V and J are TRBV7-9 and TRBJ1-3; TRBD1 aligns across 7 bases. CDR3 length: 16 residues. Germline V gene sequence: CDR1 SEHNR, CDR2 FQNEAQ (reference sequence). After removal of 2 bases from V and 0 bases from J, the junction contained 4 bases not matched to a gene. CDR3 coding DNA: TGTGCCAGCAGCTTATTTGGACAGGTCTCTGGAAACACCATATATTTT. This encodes CASSLFGQVSGNTIYF.

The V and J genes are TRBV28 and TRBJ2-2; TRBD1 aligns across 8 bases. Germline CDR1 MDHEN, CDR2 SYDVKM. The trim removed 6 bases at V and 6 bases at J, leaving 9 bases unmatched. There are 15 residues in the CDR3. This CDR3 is CASSPSGGASGELFF. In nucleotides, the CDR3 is TGTGCCAGCAGCCCATCAGGGGGCGCGTCCGGGGAGCTGTTTTTT. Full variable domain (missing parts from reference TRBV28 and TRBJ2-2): DVKVTQSSRYLVKRTGEKVFLECVQDMDHENMFWYRQDPGLGLRLIYFSYDVKMKEKGDIPEGYSVSREKKERFSLILESASTNQTSMYLCASSPSGGASGELFFGEGSRLTVL.